The 22 T cell receptor beta chains reported below all come from one sample, sequenced in a study of CD8 T cells in ankylosing spondylitis. TCRdb re-analysed the 5' RACE reads in MiXCR, keeping a single row per CDR3 protein. The sample holds approximately 180,000 distinct CDR3 sequences, 18% seen once. The sequencing input was blood, either unsorted or a sorted T cell fraction (not recorded which). The receptors were gathered from a male donor aged 10-30 years with ankylosing spondylitis or in good health (not recorded which).

This clonotype was detected ten times or more. This chain links TRBV12-3 or TRBV12-4 with TRBJ2-2; 9 bases agree with TRBD2. The CDR3 contains 16 residues. The V segment lost 7 bases and the J segment 5 bases; nucleotides outside the gene matches: 11. CDR3 protein: CASKSSLAGVTGELFF. The CDR3 coding sequence is TGTGCCAGCAAATCTTCACTAGCGGGTGTAACCGGGGAGCTGTTTTTT.

In this sample, this clonotype turned up many times. This chain uses TRBV5-1 with TRBJ2-5; D tentatively fits TRBD1 or TRBD2 (5 bases each). Germline V gives CDR1 SGHRS, CDR2 YFSETQ. V was cut by 2 bases and J by 5 bases, with 13 bases left in between. The CDR3 contains 14 residues. The CDR3 sequence is CASSLREQEETQYF. The CDR3 DNA is TGCGCCAGCAGCTTACGGGAACAGGAGGAGACCCAGTACTTC.

In its sample, this clonotype was seen a few times. This chain joins TRBV9 and TRBJ2-7; TRBD2 might be the D (5 bases). Deletions cut 0 bases from V and 2 bases from J, with 9 bases between. Per the germline V gene, CDR1 is SGDLS and CDR2 is YYNGEE. The CDR3 extends over 14 amino acids. The CDR3 reads CASSVGEGPYEQYV. The CDR3 nucleotides read TGTGCCAGCAGCGTAGGAGAGGGTCCCTACGAGCAGTACGTC.

This clonotype was counted many times. The chain has TRBV30 and TRBJ1-2, with D perhaps matching TRBD1 (5 bases). The V end lost 2 bases, the J end lost 4 bases, and 14 bases lay between the germline ends. Germline loops: CDR1 GTSNPN, CDR2 SVGIG (reference sequence). The CDR3 runs 14 residues. CDR3 protein: CAWSLRTLSYGYTF. The DNA of the CDR3 is TGTGCCTGGAGTCTAAGGACATTGAGCTATGGCTACACCTTC. Together with reference TRBV30 and TRBJ1-2, the CDR3 gives the full variable domain: SQTIHQWPATLVQPVGSPLSLECTVEGTSNPNLYWYRQAAGRGLQLLFYSVGIGQISSEVPQNLSASRPQDRQFILSSKKLLLSDSGFYLCAWSLRTLSYGYTFGSGTRLTVV.

J is TRBJ2-7 and V is TRBV19; no reliable D call. CDR3 length equals 13 residues. Germline V lookup: CDR1 LNHDA, CDR2 SQIVND (reference sequence). With 0 bases removed from V and 3 bases from J, the gap between germline ends came to 6 bases. The CDR3 nucleotides read TGTGCCAGTAGTATAGATTGGGGCTACGAGCAGTACTTC. Protein product: CASSIDWGYEQYF.

This clonotype turned up a few times. This sequence joins TRBV6-6 and TRBJ2-2, with D tentatively TRBD2 (5 bases). Germline V gene data show CDR1 as MNHNY and CDR2 as SVGAGI (reference sequence). V dropped 1 base and J dropped 1 base, with 13 bases sitting between them. This CDR3 is 17 amino acids long. The DNA of the CDR3 is TGTGCCAGCAGTTACTTGGCCGGGAAAAGGAACACCGGGGAGCTGTTTTTT. Encoded protein: CASSYLAGKRNTGELFF.

This clonotype was counted many times. The chain uses TRBV19 and TRBJ2-3; tentatively, D is TRBD1 (5 bases). Germline CDR1 LNHDA, CDR2 SQIVND (reference sequence). The length of the CDR3 is 13 residues. Trimming left V 5 bases short and J 1 base short, with 7 bases between. CDR3 residues: CASSDSRTDTQYF. CDR3 sequence (DNA): TGTGCCAGTAGTGACAGCCGCACAGATACGCAGTATTTT.

This clonotype was recorded many times. J is TRBJ2-7 and V is TRBV4-3; 11 positions agree with TRBD1. The J segment lost 4 bases and the V segment lost 1 base, leaving 6 bases of the junction unmatched. The CDR3 sequence is 16 residues long. CDR1 and CDR2 (germline): LGHNA, YSLEER. The CDR3 DNA reads TGCGCCAGCAGCCAAGCTGGACAGGGGGCAGAGTACGAGCAGTACTTC. Translating it yields CASSQAGQGAEYEQYF.

This chain joins TRBV7-2 and TRBJ2-5; no definite D call. This CDR3 spans 12 amino acids. The germline CDR1 and CDR2 sequences are SGHTA and FQGNSA. Trimming removed 5 bases from V and 6 bases from J, with 10 bases in between. The CDR3 DNA sequence: TGTGCCAGCAGCCCAGATAGTCAGACCCAGTACTTC. This encodes CASSPDSQTQYF.

V gene TRBV20-1 combines with J gene TRBJ2-3; 7 positions agree with TRBD2. Trimming took 2 bases from V and 6 from J; bases not matched to a gene: 14. The CDR3 contains 16 residues. The germline V gene encodes CDR1 DFQATT and CDR2 SNEGSKA (reference sequence). The CDR3 DNA follows: TGCAGTGCTAGACCCAACCCAGCGGGAACAAGGGATACGCAGTATTTT. Encoded protein: CSARPNPAGTRDTQYF.

This clonotype was seen ten or more times. The chain is built from TRBV27 and TRBJ2-3, with 8 bases fitting TRBD1. Germline V gives CDR1 MNHEY, CDR2 SMNVEV (reference sequence). The length of the CDR3 is 15 residues. The trim removed 5 bases at V and 5 bases at J, leaving 9 bases unmatched. The CDR3 region has the DNA TGTGCCAGCAGTAAAGAGGGACAGGATGAAGATACGCAGTATTTT. This translates into CASSKEGQDEDTQYF.

In this sample, this clonotype turned up many times. The rearrangement links TRBV9 to TRBJ1-2; D is unclear. CDR3 length: 14 amino acids. CDR1 is SGDLS and CDR2 is YYNGEE in the germline V gene. The V gene lost 3 bases and the J gene lost 4 bases, with 13 bases spanning the gap. CDR3 amino acids: CASSASGEGYGYTF. CDR3 nucleotide sequence: TGTGCCAGCAGCGCGTCCGGGGAGGGCTATGGCTACACCTTC.

This clonotype was observed many times. This chain links TRBV6-2 or TRBV6-3 with TRBJ1-4; 8 nucleotides line up with TRBD1. CDR1 is MNHEY and CDR2 is SVGEGT in the germline V gene. The CDR3 length is 17 residues. Germline trimming cut 4 bases from V and 4 bases from J; bases unmatched to any gene: 11. The CDR3 nucleotides read TGTGCCAGCAGTTCCGGACAGGGACTGGAACATAATGAAAAACTGTTTTTT. This sequence encodes CASSSGQGLEHNEKLFF.

At least ten counts were recorded for this clonotype. This chain connects TRBV5-1 to TRBJ1-2; 7 positions match TRBD1. Per germline, CDR1 SGHRS and CDR2 YFSETQ. V dropped 4 bases and J dropped 5; count of bases not matched to a gene: 5. The CDR3 is 13 residues long. The CDR3 loop is CASSVGTAYGYTF. The CDR3 bases are TGCGCCAGCAGCGTAGGGACAGCGTATGGCTACACCTTC.

This clonotype was recorded at least ten times. The V call is TRBV5-1, the J call TRBJ2-2; D is ambiguous. Between the trimmed V and J ends, which lost 2 bases and 0 bases, there was a span of 5 bases. This CDR3 has 14 amino acids. The germline V gene has CDR1 SGHRS and CDR2 YFSETQ. This chain's CDR3 is CASSFRSNTGELFF. The CDR3 bases are TGCGCCAGCAGCTTCCGGTCGAACACCGGGGAGCTGTTTTTT.

This clonotype was picked up a small number of times. The rearrangement uses TRBV29-1 and TRBJ2-1, with TRBD2 matching 9 bases. CDR3 size: 15 residues. The germline V gene encodes CDR1 SQVTM and CDR2 ANQGSEA. J was trimmed by 9 bases and V by 7 bases; bases with no gene match: 16. CDR3 amino acids: CSAGSLAGAGSEQFF. The CDR3 DNA reads as TGCAGCGCGGGAAGCTTAGCGGGAGCGGGCAGTGAGCAGTTCTTC.

This clonotype was recorded at least ten times. The V and J genes are TRBV5-1 and TRBJ2-5, with 9 bases that match TRBD2. This CDR3 has 16 residues. V lost 2 bases to trimming and J lost 4 bases; unmatched junction nucleotides: 9. Germline lookup yields CDR1 SGHRS and CDR2 YFSETQ. The chain's CDR3 is CASSFSGGRASETQYF. The CDR3 region has the DNA TGCGCCAGCAGCTTTAGTGGCGGGAGGGCCTCAGAGACCCAGTACTTC.

In this sample, this clonotype turned up many times. The chain joins TRBV29-1 to TRBJ2-7; D may correspond to TRBD1 or TRBD2 (5 bases each). This CDR3 comprises 12 residues. V was pared by 0 bases and J by 3 bases, with 6 bases between. Germline assignment: CDR1 SQVTM and CDR2 ANQGSEA. The CDR3 nucleotides read TGCAGCGTTGAAGATGGGGGCTACGAGCAGTACTTC. Translation gives CSVEDGGYEQYF.

This clonotype was observed at least ten times. The genes are TRBV29-1 and TRBJ2-3; D is uncertain. The length of the CDR3 is 15 residues. CDR1 SQVTM and CDR2 ANQGSEA come from the germline V gene. Trimming took 4 bases from V and 0 from J, leaving 14 bases between them. As DNA, the CDR3 is TGCAGCGTTGCTGGCGCCCGGGCTAGCACAGATACGCAGTATTTT. It yields the protein CSVAGARASTDTQYF.

In its sample, this clonotype was seen many times. V and J are TRBV24-1 and TRBJ1-5, with TRBD1 as a possible D gene (6 bases). Trimming cost V 3 bases and J 2 bases, with 10 bases left between them. The CDR3 length is 15 residues. Germline V gives CDR1 KGHDR, CDR2 SFDVKD. The CDR3 loop reads CATSDTGLGNQPQHF. As DNA, the CDR3 is TGTGCCACCAGTGATACAGGGCTGGGCAATCAGCCCCAGCATTTT.

This clonotype has a count of ten or more. This chain connects TRBV25-1 to TRBJ1-6; 11 positions match TRBD1. The CDR3 totals 16 residues. The germline V gene encodes CDR1 MGHDK and CDR2 SYGVNS. The J segment lost 6 bases and the V segment lost 4 bases, leaving 5 bases of the junction unmatched. Here the CDR3 DNA reads TGTGCCAGCAGTGCAACCGGGACAGGGGGTAATTCACCCCTCCACTTT. Protein sequence: CASSATGTGGNSPLHF.

This clonotype has a count of ten or more. The chain couples TRBV10-3 to TRBJ1-4, with D possibly matching TRBD1 (5 bases). There are 10 residues in the CDR3. CDR1 is ENHRY, CDR2 SYGVKD, per germline. Between the trimmed V and J ends, which lost 9 bases and 8 bases, there was a span of 7 bases. CDR3 region: CAIGGEKLFF. CDR3 nucleotides: TGTGCCATTGGGGGGGAAAAACTGTTTTTT.